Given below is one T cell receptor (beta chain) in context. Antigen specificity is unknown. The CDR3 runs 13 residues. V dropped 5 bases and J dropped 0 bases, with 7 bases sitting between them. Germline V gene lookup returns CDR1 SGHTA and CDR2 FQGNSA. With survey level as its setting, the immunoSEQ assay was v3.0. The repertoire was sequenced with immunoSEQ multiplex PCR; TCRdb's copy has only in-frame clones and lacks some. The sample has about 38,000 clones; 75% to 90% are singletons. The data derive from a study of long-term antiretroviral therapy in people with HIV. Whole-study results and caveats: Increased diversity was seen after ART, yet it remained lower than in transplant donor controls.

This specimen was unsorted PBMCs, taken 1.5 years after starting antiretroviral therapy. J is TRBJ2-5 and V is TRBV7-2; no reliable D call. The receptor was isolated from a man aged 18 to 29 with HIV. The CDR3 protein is CASSVPYQETQYF. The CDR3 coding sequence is TGTGCCAGCAGCGTTCCATACCAAGAGACCCAGTACTTC.